Each of the 21 T cell receptor beta chains below was sequenced from the same sample in a study of CD8+ T cells in alopecia areata. Extraction and reverse transcription of RNA yielded cDNA as the sequencing template. The method was immunoSEQ multiplex PCR; TCRdb's version includes in-frame clones alone and lacks a portion of them. The sample records about 140,000 clones, 55% being singletons. Sequencing input: CD4+ T cells sorted from blood. The source of these receptors is a human donor in good health.

This clone was counted between two and nine times. The chain is built from TRBV6-1 and TRBJ2-5; D gene uncertain. In germline, CDR1 is MNHNS, CDR2 SASEGT. V lost 6 bases and J lost 1, with 12 bases in between. The CDR3 runs to 14 residues. CDR3: CASRRVPSQETQYF. The CDR3 DNA reads as TGTGCCAGCAGAAGAGTCCCGTCCCAAGAGACCCAGTACTTC.

J is TRBJ2-5 and V is TRBV7-2; 8 positions match TRBD2. Germline V gene lookup returns CDR1 SGHTA and CDR2 FQGNSA. V lost 1 base to trimming and J lost 4 bases; unmatched junction nucleotides: 8. The CDR3 totals 16 residues. This chain's CDR3 is CASSLGVAGIGETQYF. Here the CDR3 DNA reads TGTGCCAGCAGCTTAGGGGTAGCGGGGATTGGAGAGACCCAGTACTTC.

This chain links TRBV11-2 with TRBJ1-1; D ambiguous. CDR1 SGHAT and CDR2 FQNNGV come from the germline V gene. CDR3 size: 12 residues. V dropped 1 base and J dropped 10 bases, with 10 bases sitting between them. CDR3 in amino acids: CASSLVEGRAFF. The CDR3 DNA reads as TGTGCCAGCAGCTTAGTGGAAGGGAGAGCTTTCTTT. Together with reference TRBV11-2 and TRBJ1-1, the CDR3 gives the full variable domain: EAGVAQSPRYKIIEKRQSVAFWCNPISGHATLYWYQQILGQGPKLLIQFQNNGVVDDSQLPKDRFSAERLKGVDSTLKIQPAKLEDSAVYLCASSLVEGRAFFGQGTRLTVV.

This chain connects TRBV30 to TRBJ1-5, with D perhaps TRBD1 (5 bases). This CDR3 has 13 amino acids. Germline V gene lookup returns CDR1 GTSNPN and CDR2 SVGIG (reference sequence). Trimming removed 3 bases at V and 7 bases at J, with 13 bases between. The CDR3, as DNA: TGTGCCTGGAGCCGGCAGGGCCGACAGCCCCAGCATTTT. It yields the protein CAWSRQGRQPQHF. The whole variable domain, remainder taken from reference TRBV30 and TRBJ1-5, is SQTIHQWPATLVQPVGSPLSLECTVEGTSNPNLYWYRQAAGRGLQLLFYSVGIGQISSEVPQNLSASRPQDRQFILSSKKLLLSDSGFYLCAWSRQGRQPQHFGDGTRLSIL.

The chain carries TRBV2 and TRBJ2-3, with TRBD2 identical over 12 bases. The CDR3 totals 14 residues. Germline V gives CDR1 SNHLY, CDR2 FYNNEI. V dropped 7 bases and J dropped 7; count of bases not matched to a gene: 6. CDR3 sequence reads: CASIGLAGTNTQYF. CDR3 DNA: TGTGCCAGCATAGGACTAGCGGGAACGAATACGCAGTATTTT. Full variable domain (rest looked up from reference TRBV2 and TRBJ2-3): EPEVTQTPSHQVTQMGQEVILRCVPISNHLYFYWYRQILGQKVEFLVSFYNNEISEKSEIFDDQFSVERPDGSNFTLKIRSTKLEDSAMYFCASIGLAGTNTQYFGPGTRLTVL.

The rearrangement joins TRBV6-5 to TRBJ1-5; D ambiguous. Germline CDR1 MNHEY, CDR2 SVGAGI. The V end was cut by 8 bases, the J end by 0 bases, with 8 bases between. The CDR3 runs to 13 residues. In DNA, the CDR3 is TGTGCCAGCCATTTCTATAGCAATCAGCCCCAGCATTTT. Its protein is CASHFYSNQPQHF.

This chain joins TRBV30 and TRBJ1-5; D is perhaps TRBD1 (5 bases). Trimming left V 4 bases short and J 6 bases short, with 13 bases between. This CDR3 spans 13 amino acids. The germline gives CDR1 GTSNPN, CDR2 SVGIG (reference sequence). CDR3 nucleotides: TGTGCCTGGACCCCTCCGGGGGGTCAGCCCCAGCATTTT. This sequence encodes CAWTPPGGQPQHF.

This sequence joins TRBV10-3 and TRBJ1-5; no definite D call. Germline CDR1 and CDR2: ENHRY and SYGVKD. V dropped 5 bases and J dropped 2 bases, with 7 bases sitting between them. The CDR3 totals 13 residues. This CDR3 reads CAISFGGNQPQHF. The CDR3 DNA follows: TGTGCCATCAGTTTCGGGGGCAATCAGCCCCAGCATTTT.

The chain uses TRBV4-1 and TRBJ2-1; maybe TRBD2 (6 bases). The V end was cut by 4 bases, the J end by 3 bases, with 13 bases between. The germline V gene has CDR1 MGHRA and CDR2 YSYEKL. The CDR3 runs 15 residues. CDR3 DNA: TGCGCCAGCAGCCGTTTTCAGGGACTCTACAATGAGCAGTTCTTC. The encoded protein is CASSRFQGLYNEQFF.

The chain employs TRBV29-1 and TRBJ2-3, with D maybe TRBD2 (6 bases). V was trimmed by 3 bases and J by 5 bases, leaving 15 bases between them. The CDR3 is made up of 14 amino acids. Germline V gene lookup returns CDR1 SQVTM and CDR2 ANQGSEA. The chain's CDR3 is CSVEYGTGRDTQYF. The CDR3 DNA reads as TGCAGCGTTGAGTATGGGACTGGGCGAGATACGCAGTATTTT.

The chain uses TRBV13 and TRBJ1-2; 8 nucleotides match TRBD1. J lost 5 bases, V lost 4 bases, and 9 bases had no gene match. This CDR3 comprises 15 residues. From germline, CDR1 is PRHDT and CDR2 FYEKMQ (reference sequence). For the CDR3, the DNA is TGTGCCAGCAGCTCCGGGACAGGCCTAGGGTATGGCTACACCTTC. The encoded protein is CASSSGTGLGYGYTF.

The CDR3 DNA is TGTGCCAGCAGTTTACCTCTGGGACTTATGAACACTGAAGCTTTCTTT. Amino acid sequence: CASSLPLGLMNTEAFF. The chain employs TRBV28 and TRBJ1-1; D might be TRBD1 (5 bases). The CDR3 extends over 16 amino acids. CDR1 and CDR2 (germline): MDHEN, SYDVKM. The germline V and J ends were trimmed by 2 bases and 0 bases, with 13 bases remaining between them.

The rearrangement joins TRBV6-6 to TRBJ2-2; 8 bases fit TRBD1. V was clipped by 6 bases and J by 1 base; unmatched bases: 4. The CDR3 loop spans 15 amino acids. Germline CDR1 reads MNHNY; CDR2 reads SVGAGI (reference sequence). The DNA of the CDR3 is TGTGCCAGCAGATACAGGGGGATGAACACCGGGGAGCTGTTTTTT. It encodes CASRYRGMNTGELFF.

This clone showed up just a few times. The genes are TRBV27 and TRBJ2-7; tentative D call: TRBD1 (5 bases). V gave up 5 bases and J gave up 3 bases, with 14 bases separating them. Germline values: CDR1 MNHEY, CDR2 SMNVEV (reference sequence). The CDR3 spans 14 residues. The CDR3 DNA sequence: TGTGCCAGCAGTCCAGGACATAAATTCTACGAGCAGTACTTC. Protein: CASSPGHKFYEQYF.

In its sample, this clone was seen a few times. The V and J genes are TRBV4-1 and TRBJ1-5; D is undetermined. In germline, CDR1 is MGHRA, CDR2 YSYEKL. V shed 0 bases and J shed 3 bases, with 3 bases lying between them. The CDR3 has 13 residues. This CDR3 is CASSQDPNQPQHF. For the CDR3, the DNA is TGCGCCAGCAGCCAAGATCCCAATCAGCCCCAGCATTTT.

The V call is TRBV6-5, the J call TRBJ2-1; D is perhaps TRBD2 (5 bases). The CDR3 length is 15 residues. Trimming cost V 0 bases and J 8 bases, with 14 bases left between them. CDR1 is MNHEY and CDR2 is SVGAGI in the germline V gene. The CDR3 is CASSYSSGLQDEQFF. DNA for the CDR3: TGTGCCAGCAGTTACTCGAGTGGACTCCAGGATGAGCAGTTCTTC.

The V call is TRBV7-2, the J call TRBJ2-7; D is unclear. V lost 4 bases to trimming and J lost 6 bases, with 16 bases between them. CDR3 length: 14 residues. The V gene's germline CDR1 is SGHTA and CDR2 FQGNSA. The CDR3 spells CASSSSGRVSEQYF. The DNA for the CDR3 is TGTGCCAGCAGCTCAAGTGGAAGGGTCAGCGAGCAGTACTTC.

CDR3 sequence: CAWSVGRGLGQYF. DNA of the CDR3: TGTGCCTGGAGTGTAGGCCGGGGGCTGGGGCAGTACTTC. The genes are TRBV30 and TRBJ2-5; TRBD1 or TRBD2 may be the D gene (6 bases each). The germline V gene has CDR1 GTSNPN and CDR2 SVGIG (reference sequence). The CDR3 has 13 amino acids. Trimming stripped 0 bases from V and 11 bases from J, with 16 bases between.

The V gene is TRBV18, the J gene TRBJ2-1; D is tentatively TRBD1 or TRBD2 (6 bases each). CDR1 is KGHSH, CDR2 LQKENI, per germline. The ends were cut back, 0 bases at V and 14 bases at J, with 14 bases in the middle. The CDR3 sequence is 13 residues long. The CDR3 loop reads CASSPPSAGEEFF. As DNA, the CDR3 is TGTGCCAGCTCACCACCTAGCGCAGGGGAGGAGTTCTTC.

Regarding this clone: This CDR3 is also generated by other DNA sequences in the sample. CDR3 sequence (DNA): TGCAGCGTTGACTCTGGGGCCAACGTCCTGACTTTC. It is translated as CSVDSGANVLTF. This chain joins TRBV29-1 and TRBJ2-6; D is undetermined. CDR1 is SQVTM and CDR2 is ANQGSEA in the germline V gene. CDR3 length: 12 residues. The V and J ends lost 3 bases and 0 bases respectively, with 0 bases between them.

This clone was detected only a few times. This chain joins TRBV29-1 and TRBJ2-1; D gene unclear. The V end lost 1 base, the J end lost 8 bases, and 12 bases lay between the germline ends. Germline V gene data show CDR1 as SQVTM and CDR2 as ANQGSEA. The length of the CDR3 is 13 residues. The CDR3: CSVEVAVRDEQFF. As DNA, the CDR3 is TGCAGCGTTGAAGTCGCGGTTAGGGATGAGCAGTTCTTC.